Shown below are 24 T cell receptor beta chains from a single sample sequenced in a study of T cell repertoires in cytomegalovirus infection. TCRdb ran MiXCR on the reads and lists one entry per CDR3 protein. The sample carries roughly 860,000 distinct CDR3 sequences, approximately 30% recorded once. These receptors have no known antigen. The sample here was cultured CD8+ T cells from PBMCs, taken from culture after CMV antigen stimulation. The receptors come from a human donor in good health (CMV status not recorded). Some clones in this sample may be carry-over from other donors' samples.

Many counts were recorded for this clonotype. The chain recombines TRBV7-9 with TRBJ2-7; 7 bases are shared with TRBD1. J was trimmed by 5 bases and V by 4 bases; bases with no gene match: 8. CDR1 and CDR2 from the germline V gene are SEHNR and FQNEAQ (reference sequence). The CDR3 is made up of 14 amino acids. The CDR3 spells CASSSRETGNEQYF. CDR3 coding DNA: TGTGCCAGCAGCTCACGAGAGACAGGGAACGAGCAGTACTTC.

This clonotype appeared a few times. The chain joins TRBV28 to TRBJ2-7; D is undetermined. The CDR3 sequence is 15 residues long. V lost 3 bases, J lost 5 bases, and 17 bases lay in between. Looked up from germline, CDR1 is MDHEN and CDR2 is SYDVKM. CDR3 in DNA: TGTGCCAGCAGTTTGGTCAGGTTGATATGGGACGAGCAGTACGTC. It translates to CASSLVRLIWDEQYV.

This chain connects TRBV28 to TRBJ1-4; 9 positions agree with TRBD1. Germline assignment: CDR1 MDHEN and CDR2 SYDVKM. The CDR3 loop spans 16 amino acids. J lost 6 bases, V lost 1 base, and 6 bases had no gene match. The CDR3 DNA reads as TGTGCCAGCAGTTTATTTGCCGGGACAGGGTATGAAAAACTGTTTTTT. Encoded protein: CASSLFAGTGYEKLFF.

This clonotype has a handful of counts. This chain connects TRBV5-4 to TRBJ1-1; 8 bases agree with TRBD1. Germline V gene sequence: CDR1 SGHNT, CDR2 YYREEE (reference sequence). The CDR3 covers 15 residues. After removal of 5 bases from V and 2 bases from J, the junction contained 8 bases not matched to a gene. The CDR3 DNA follows: TGTGCCAGCAGTTCCGGGACAGGCGATAACACTGAAGCTTTCTTT. It encodes CASSSGTGDNTEAFF.

The CDR3 region is CASSFFPTGPFSETQYF. The CDR3 DNA sequence: TGTGCCAGCAGTTTTTTCCCCACAGGGCCGTTCTCAGAGACCCAGTACTTC. The V gene is TRBV12-3 or TRBV12-4, the J gene TRBJ2-5, with D possibly matching TRBD1 (6 bases). The V end was cut by 3 bases, the J end by 4 bases, with 21 bases between. There are 17 residues in the CDR3.

This clonotype was seen only a few times. V and J are TRBV6-2 or TRBV6-3 and TRBJ2-7, with D possibly being TRBD1 or TRBD2 (5 bases each). Germline V gives CDR1 MNHEY, CDR2 SVGEGT. The CDR3 extends over 15 amino acids. The V end lost 0 bases, the J end lost 2 bases, and 11 bases lay between the germline ends. Here the CDR3 DNA reads TGTGCCAGCAGTTACTCAACAGGAGGTGCCTACGAGCAGTACTTC. It translates to CASSYSTGGAYEQYF.

This clonotype was detected many times. This chain joins TRBV7-8 and TRBJ2-2, with D perhaps TRBD1 (5 bases). The CDR3 spans 13 residues. Germline V gene lookup returns CDR1 SGHVS and CDR2 FQNEAQ. Trimming took 5 bases from V and 1 from J, leaving 5 bases between them. The CDR3 region is CASSDRNTGELFF. For the CDR3, the DNA is TGTGCCAGCAGCGACAGGAACACCGGGGAGCTGTTTTTT.

In this sample, this clonotype turned up a few times. The chain joins TRBV7-8 to TRBJ2-6; D gene uncertain. The CDR3 loop spans 16 amino acids. The germline V and J ends were trimmed by 1 base and 1 base, with 8 bases remaining between them. Germline CDR1 is SGHVS and CDR2 is FQNEAQ. The CDR3 DNA follows: TGTGCCAGCAGCTTAGTGTACGGATCTGGGGCCAACGTCCTGACTTTC. Its protein is CASSLVYGSGANVLTF. The entire variable domain, with the rest obtained from reference TRBV7-8 and TRBJ2-6, is as follows: GAGVSQSPRYKVAKRGQDVALRCDPISGHVSLFWYQQALGQGPEFLTYFQNEAQLDKSGLPSDRFFAERPEGSVSTLKIQRTQQEDSAVYLCASSLVYGSGANVLTFGAGSRLTVL.

This clonotype showed up just a few times. The chain recombines TRBV12-3 or TRBV12-4 with TRBJ1-1; D possibly corresponds to TRBD1 (6 bases). Trimming removed 3 bases at V and 8 bases at J, with 13 bases between. The CDR3 extends over 13 amino acids. The DNA of the CDR3 is TGTGCCAGCAGTTTTGTGAAGGGGACAGAAGCTTTCTTT. Amino acids: CASSFVKGTEAFF.

This clonotype has more than one count but fewer than ten. The gene calls are TRBV6-1 and TRBJ2-7; D perhaps matches TRBD1 (6 bases). There are 17 residues in the CDR3. CDR1 is MNHNS, CDR2 SASEGT, per germline. With 3 bases removed from V and 3 bases from J, the gap between germline ends came to 21 bases. This CDR3 reads CASSDPLVAGENYEQYF. In DNA form, the CDR3 reads TGTGCCAGCAGTGACCCTTTAGTGGCAGGGGAAAACTACGAGCAGTACTTC.

The V and J genes are TRBV12-3 or TRBV12-4 and TRBJ2-1, with D possibly being TRBD1 (6 bases). The ends were cut back, 3 bases at V and 9 bases at J, with 18 bases in the middle. This CDR3 is 15 amino acids long. The CDR3 loop is CASSFGDNAAGEQFF. The CDR3 bases are TGTGCCAGCAGTTTCGGGGACAATGCTGCGGGTGAGCAGTTCTTC.

In this sample, this clonotype turned up a few times. The rearrangement uses TRBV6-6 and TRBJ2-2; 7 bases align to TRBD1. This CDR3 region has 16 residues. Germline trimming cut 3 bases from V and 0 bases from J; bases unmatched to any gene: 4. CDR1 MNHNY and CDR2 SVGAGI come from the germline V gene (reference sequence). CDR3 coding DNA: TGTGCCAGCAGTTATTGGGACAGATCGAACACCGGGGAGCTGTTTTTT. It is translated as CASSYWDRSNTGELFF.

The gene calls are TRBV5-8 and TRBJ2-3; 10 nucleotides match TRBD2. Germline CDR1 and CDR2: SGHTS and YDEGEE. The CDR3 consists of 15 residues. V shed 2 bases and J 5 bases; nucleotides not matched to a gene: 5. The CDR3 sequence: CASSLAGGPQDTQYF. The CDR3 coding sequence is TGTGCCAGCAGCTTAGCGGGGGGGCCTCAAGATACGCAGTATTTT.

This clonotype was picked up many times. This rearrangement joins TRBV7-2 to TRBJ2-1, with 12 bases aligning to TRBD1. CDR3 length equals 19 residues. The trim removed 0 bases at V and 1 base at J, leaving 7 bases unmatched. Germline CDR1 SGHTA, CDR2 FQGNSA. The CDR3: CASSLAGTGGVKSYNEQFF. The CDR3 bases are TGTGCCAGCAGCTTAGCTGGGACAGGGGGCGTCAAATCCTACAATGAGCAGTTCTTC.

This clonotype was counted only a few times. This rearrangement joins TRBV2 to TRBJ2-7; TRBD2 aligns across 7 bases. The V gene end was trimmed by 7 bases and the J gene end by 5 bases; junction bases not matched to a gene: 5. CDR1 and CDR2 from the germline V gene are SNHLY and FYNNEI. The CDR3 totals 12 residues. CDR3 nucleotide sequence: TGTGCCAGCACTCTAGGGACTAACGAGCAGTACTTC. This sequence encodes CASTLGTNEQYF.

About this clonotype itself: One end of the junction fails to match germline, which may point to a read error. The chain has TRBV4-1 and TRBJ1-1; TRBD1 matches 8 bases. This CDR3 spans 15 amino acids. The germline V gene has CDR1 MGHRA and CDR2 YSYEKL. The CDR3 DNA follows: TGCGCCAGCAGCCAGGGGACAGGCTTGAACACTGTAGCTTTCTTT. Translating it yields CASSQGTGLNTVAFF.

The sample holds a few counts of this clonotype. The CDR3 loop reads CASSSGLAGGGFTYEQYF. CDR3 in DNA: TGTGCCAGCAGTTCGGGACTAGCGGGGGGCGGATTCACCTACGAGCAGTACTTC. The J gene is TRBJ2-7, the V gene TRBV12-3 or TRBV12-4; 15 nucleotides agree with TRBD2. V gave up 4 bases and J gave up 2 bases; unmatched junction bases: 9. The CDR3 has 18 amino acids.

This clonotype was seen at least ten times. This chain joins TRBV7-9 and TRBJ1-6; D may be TRBD1 (6 bases). With 5 bases removed from V and 0 bases from J, the gap between germline ends came to 8 bases. Germline CDR1 is SEHNR and CDR2 is FQNEAQ (reference sequence). This CDR3 is 15 amino acids long. CDR3 DNA sequence: TGTGCCAGCAGCCCAGGGGACTCCTATAATTCACCCCTCCACTTT. As protein: CASSPGDSYNSPLHF.

Comment on this clonotype: At one end the junction does not follow the germline gene, possibly because of a read error. The V call is TRBV7-9, the J call TRBJ1-6; no clear D gene. The CDR3 has 15 amino acids. In germline, CDR1 is SEHNR, CDR2 FQNEAQ (reference sequence). CDR3 protein: CTSSGAPTGNSPLHF. CDR3 nucleotide sequence: TGTACCAGCAGCGGAGCCCCAACGGGGAATTCACCCCTCCACTTT.

The rearrangement joins TRBV4-2 to TRBJ1-1; 8 bases are a match to TRBD1. Per germline, CDR1 LGHNA and CDR2 YNFKEQ. The CDR3 loop spans 16 amino acids. V gave up 0 bases and J gave up 4 bases; unmatched junction bases: 7. The CDR3 sequence is CASSQEAGGGITEAFF. The CDR3 DNA reads TGTGCCAGCAGCCAAGAGGCAGGGGGCGGGATCACTGAAGCTTTCTTT.

This clonotype has a handful of counts. V usage is TRBV20-1 and J usage is TRBJ1-6; D is perhaps TRBD1 (5 bases). V gave up 2 bases and J gave up 5 bases, with 10 bases separating them. The CDR3 extends over 14 amino acids. CDR1 DFQATT and CDR2 SNEGSKA come from the germline V gene (reference sequence). This CDR3 reads CSARRQGNNSPLHF. The CDR3 DNA follows: TGCAGTGCTAGACGCCAGGGAAATAATTCACCCCTCCACTTT.

The rearrangement uses TRBV6-8 and TRBJ2-3; D is possibly TRBD2 (7 bases). V lost 10 bases and J 4 bases, leaving 30 bases between the germline ends. The CDR3 spans 18 residues. CDR1 and CDR2 (germline): MNHGY, SAAAGT. This chain's CDR3 is CANSFRGGAGYLSDTQYF. DNA for the CDR3: TGTGCCAACAGCTTTCGAGGGGGGGCCGGGTATTTGTCAGATACGCAGTATTTT.

The rearrangement uses TRBV27 and TRBJ2-1; D is perhaps TRBD2 (6 bases). V was cut by 7 bases and J by 5 bases, with 12 bases left in between. This CDR3 region has 13 residues. CDR1 MNHEY and CDR2 SMNVEV come from the germline V gene (reference sequence). The CDR3 region is CASTGVFHNEQFF. CDR3 DNA: TGTGCCAGCACGGGGGTATTCCACAATGAGCAGTTCTTC.

This clonotype has more than one count but fewer than ten. The J gene is TRBJ1-5, the V gene TRBV2; D is possibly TRBD1 (5 bases). V was trimmed by 8 bases and J by 2 bases, leaving 7 bases between them. Germline V lookup: CDR1 SNHLY, CDR2 FYNNEI. The CDR3 consists of 12 residues. The CDR3 loop reads CASLGRNQPQHF. Written as DNA, the CDR3 is TGTGCCAGCCTGGGGCGCAATCAGCCCCAGCATTTT.